The 31 T cell receptor beta chains listed next were all sequenced from one sample in a study of blood T cell repertoires in COVID-19. Profiling relied on immunoSEQ multiplex PCR, and the TCRdb table lists in-frame clones only, not all of them. The sample contains some 200,000 clones, roughly nine tenths of which appear only once. The sequencing sample was made of peripheral blood. These receptors originate from a woman aged 45-60 years with acute or convalescent COVID-19.

The chain uses TRBV9 and TRBJ1-3, with 8 bases identical to TRBD1. J gave up 0 bases and V 4 bases, and 9 bases lay outside the gene matches. CDR3 length: 17 residues. Germline V CDR1 and CDR2: SGDLS, YYNGEE. In nucleotides, the CDR3 is TGTGCCAGCAGCCCCCGACAGGGGATTCTCTCTGGAAACACCATATATTTT. Its translation is CASSPRQGILSGNTIYF.

Only one count was recorded for this clone. The chain uses TRBV7-9 and TRBJ2-7; D remains ambiguous. V dropped 5 bases and J dropped 8 bases, with 19 bases sitting between them. This CDR3 contains 14 residues. CDR1 SEHNR and CDR2 FQNEAQ come from the germline V gene (reference sequence). CDR3 sequence: CASSPEEPLEKQYF. CDR3 in DNA: TGTGCCAGCAGCCCCGAAGAACCCTTAGAGAAGCAGTACTTC. The whole variable domain, filled in from reference TRBV7-9 and TRBJ2-7, reads DTGVSQNPRHKITKRGQNVTFRCDPISEHNRLYWYRQTLGQGPEFLTYFQNEAQLEKSRLLSDRFSAERPKGSFSTLEIQRTEQGDSAMYLCASSPEEPLEKQYFGPGTRLTVT.

This clone was found once. The V call is TRBV14, the J call TRBJ1-2; D might be TRBD1 (6 bases). V lost 4 bases and J 6 bases, leaving 18 bases between the germline ends. The CDR3 runs to 15 residues. The germline V gene encodes CDR1 SGHDN and CDR2 FVKESK. The CDR3 bases are TGTGCCAGCAGCCCTCTCGGGAGGGGGGCAAATGGCTACACCTTC. Translating gives CASSPLGRGANGYTF. Full variable domain (missing parts from reference TRBV14 and TRBJ1-2): EAGVTQFPSHSVIEKGQTVTLRCDPISGHDNLYWYRRVMGKEIKFLLHFVKESKQDESGMPNNRFLAERTGGTYSTLKVQPAELEDSGVYFCASSPLGRGANGYTFGSGTRLTVV.

The rearrangement links TRBV9 to TRBJ2-7; 8 positions match TRBD1. After removal of 3 bases from V and 8 bases from J, the junction contained 7 bases not matched to a gene. The CDR3 loop spans 13 amino acids. From germline, CDR1 is SGDLS and CDR2 YYNGEE. The CDR3 region is CASSGGQGGQQYF. The CDR3 DNA follows: TGTGCCAGCAGCGGAGGACAGGGTGGTCAGCAGTACTTC.

The table lists this clone with a count of one. This rearrangement joins TRBV2 to TRBJ2-1; 9 positions agree with TRBD2. This CDR3 spans 16 amino acids. V dropped 5 bases and J dropped 6; count of bases not matched to a gene: 11. CDR1 is SNHLY, CDR2 FYNNEI, per germline. CDR3 nucleotides: TGTGCCAGCAGTCCCTATAGCGGGGGTCCCGGCAATGAGCAGTTCTTC. The encoded protein is CASSPYSGGPGNEQFF.

CDR3 residues: CASSATGTKGNEQFF. The CDR3 DNA reads TGTGCCAGCAGCGCGACGGGGACTAAGGGCAATGAGCAGTTCTTC. The chain joins TRBV9 to TRBJ2-1, with 7 bases identical to TRBD2. The CDR3 is 15 residues long. V gave up 3 bases and J gave up 6 bases; unmatched junction bases: 9. Germline CDR1 SGDLS, CDR2 YYNGEE.

The chain joins TRBV18 to TRBJ2-3, with 10 bases identical to TRBD1. Germline lookup yields CDR1 KGHSH and CDR2 LQKENI. The length of the CDR3 is 18 residues. The ends lost 4 bases at V and 4 bases at J; junction bases unmatched: 14. CDR3 in DNA: TGTGCCAGCTCACTTCAACGATCGGGACAGGGGATCCCAGATACGCAGTATTTT. It codes for CASSLQRSGQGIPDTQYF. Variable domain in full (rest from reference TRBV18 and TRBJ2-3): NAGVMQNPRHLVRRRGQEARLRCSPMKGHSHVYWYRQLPEEGLKFMVYLQKENIIDESGMPKERFSAEFPKEGPSILRIQQVVRGDSAAYFCASSLQRSGQGIPDTQYFGPGTRLTVL.

The rearrangement joins TRBV6-5 to TRBJ1-2, with D possibly being TRBD1 (6 bases). V was clipped by 7 bases and J by 2 bases, with 8 bases between them. The CDR3 has 12 residues. Germline V gives CDR1 MNHEY, CDR2 SVGAGI. For the CDR3, the DNA is TGTGCCAGCATCACAGGGAACTATGGCTACACCTTC. The encoded protein is CASITGNYGYTF.

This chain uses TRBV6-1 with TRBJ1-6; possibly TRBD1 for D (5 bases). Germline V CDR1 and CDR2: MNHNS, SASEGT. The V end was cut by 1 base, the J end by 7 bases, with 11 bases between. This CDR3 spans 15 amino acids. The CDR3, as DNA: TGTGCCAGCAGTGAAGGGGGGGGATGGAATTCACCCCTCCACTTT. Amino acids: CASSEGGGWNSPLHF.

This chain uses TRBV6-5 with TRBJ2-1; 8 positions agree with TRBD2. Germline assignment: CDR1 MNHEY and CDR2 SVGAGI. The V segment lost 4 bases and the J segment 2 bases; nucleotides outside the gene matches: 4. The CDR3 runs to 15 residues. For the CDR3, the DNA is TGTGCCAGCAGTTCGGGGGGGGGCACCTACAATGAGCAGTTCTTC. This gives the protein CASSSGGGTYNEQFF.

The chain joins TRBV4-3 to TRBJ2-3, with 8 bases aligning to TRBD2. Germline V gene sequence: CDR1 LGHNA, CDR2 YSLEER. This CDR3 is 17 amino acids long. V gave up 0 bases and J gave up 3 bases; unmatched junction bases: 8. The CDR3, as DNA: TGCGCCAGCAGCCAAGATGCCAGCGGGAGTTGGACAGATACGCAGTATTTT. Its protein is CASSQDASGSWTDTQYF.

The chain has TRBV7-8 and TRBJ1-1; TRBD1 aligns across 11 bases. This CDR3 has 15 residues. The V and J ends lost 4 bases and 5 bases, in that order; junction bases with no gene match: 6. Germline V gene lookup returns CDR1 SGHVS and CDR2 FQNEAQ. The CDR3 loop is CASSWSGTGGTEAFF. For the CDR3, the DNA is TGTGCCAGCAGCTGGTCCGGGACAGGGGGTACTGAAGCTTTCTTT. The full variable domain, its missing parts supplied by reference TRBV7-8 and TRBJ1-1, is GAGVSQSPRYKVAKRGQDVALRCDPISGHVSLFWYQQALGQGPEFLTYFQNEAQLDKSGLPSDRFFAERPEGSVSTLKIQRTQQEDSAVYLCASSWSGTGGTEAFFGQGTRLTVV.

The J gene is TRBJ2-3, the V gene TRBV18; TRBD2 is a possible D gene (6 bases). The V gene lost 2 bases and the J gene lost 2 bases, with 14 bases spanning the gap. CDR1 and CDR2 from the germline V gene are KGHSH and LQKENI. The CDR3 runs 16 residues. The CDR3 spells CASSPAQRASTDTQYF. The CDR3 DNA sequence: TGTGCCAGCTCACCAGCCCAGCGGGCCTCCACAGATACGCAGTATTTT.

J is TRBJ1-1 and V is TRBV9; no firm D call. Germline V gives CDR1 SGDLS, CDR2 YYNGEE. V was clipped by 3 bases and J by 0 bases, with 6 bases between them. CDR3 length: 13 amino acids. The CDR3 DNA reads as TGTGCCAGCAGCGCCACGGTGAACACTGAAGCTTTCTTT. Translating it yields CASSATVNTEAFF.

The sample holds a few counts of this clone. The chain employs TRBV5-4 and TRBJ1-1; D remains unclear. This CDR3 region has 14 residues. The V end was cut by 0 bases, the J end by 6 bases, with 12 bases between. Germline CDR1 reads SGHNT; CDR2 reads YYREEE (reference sequence). The CDR3 here is CASSLAGVLAEAFF. The CDR3 coding sequence is TGTGCCAGCAGCTTGGCCGGGGTACTAGCTGAAGCTTTCTTT.

The gene calls are TRBV5-1 and TRBJ2-2; D remains unclear. CDR1 SGHRS and CDR2 YFSETQ come from the germline V gene. There are 13 residues in the CDR3. Trimming pared 7 bases from V and 0 bases from J, leaving 7 bases between. The CDR3 loop reads CASSVANTGELFF. CDR3 sequence (DNA): TGCGCCAGCTCGGTCGCGAACACCGGGGAGCTGTTTTTT.

The V gene is TRBV11-2, the J gene TRBJ1-5; 8 bases are a match to TRBD1. Germline V lookup: CDR1 SGHAT, CDR2 FQNNGV. V lost 0 bases, J lost 6 bases, and 4 bases stayed unmatched. This CDR3 has 15 residues. The CDR3 nucleotides are TGTGCCAGCAGCTTAGACGGGACAGGCGTTCAGCCCCAGCATTTT. As protein: CASSLDGTGVQPQHF.

The V and J genes are TRBV4-2 and TRBJ2-7; D not certain. This CDR3 contains 13 residues. CDR1 and CDR2 (germline): LGHNA, YNFKEQ. V dropped 0 bases and J dropped 2 bases, with 5 bases sitting between them. The CDR3, as DNA: TGTGCCAGCAGCCAAGACAGTACCTACGAGCAGTACTTC. Amino acid sequence: CASSQDSTYEQYF.

This sequence joins TRBV18 and TRBJ2-7, with TRBD1 matching over 10 bases. The CDR3 length is 14 residues. The J segment lost 6 bases and the V segment lost 6 bases, leaving 8 bases of the junction unmatched. Germline V gene lookup returns CDR1 KGHSH and CDR2 LQKENI. The DNA for the CDR3 is TGTGCCAGCTCGCCCGACAGGGGGCAACGCGAGCAGTACTTC. It specifies CASSPDRGQREQYF.

The chain couples TRBV7-9 to TRBJ1-3, with TRBD1 matching 8 bases. CDR1 and CDR2 from the germline V gene are SEHNR and FQNEAQ (reference sequence). J gave up 4 bases and V 2 bases, and 4 bases lay outside the gene matches. The CDR3 runs 15 residues. CDR3 coding DNA: TGTGCCAGCAGCTTAACGGGGACAGGCGGAAACACCATATATTTT. Translated: CASSLTGTGGNTIYF.

This chain joins TRBV7-2 and TRBJ1-6; D perhaps matches TRBD1 (5 bases). V was shortened by 7 bases and J by 6 bases, with 13 bases between the two germline ends. Germline V gene lookup returns CDR1 SGHTA and CDR2 FQGNSA. The CDR3 is made up of 14 amino acids. This chain's CDR3 is CASTLGLRNSPLHF. In DNA form, the CDR3 reads TGTGCCAGCACCCTGGGACTGCGTAATTCACCCCTCCACTTT.

The chain combines TRBV7-9 with TRBJ2-1; the match to TRBD2 covers 11 bases. Germline values: CDR1 SEHNR, CDR2 FQNEAQ (reference sequence). After removal of 5 bases from V and 9 bases from J, the junction contained 15 bases not matched to a gene. CDR3 size: 17 residues. The CDR3 reads CASSTTSGSAPLLEQFF. CDR3 sequence (DNA): TGTGCCAGCAGCACCACTAGCGGGAGCGCCCCGCTACTTGAGCAGTTCTTC.

This clone was seen a single time. The rearrangement joins TRBV6-1 to TRBJ1-2; tentatively, D is TRBD1 (6 bases). Germline V gives CDR1 MNHNS, CDR2 SASEGT. CDR3 size: 14 residues. Trimming cost V 0 bases and J 7 bases, with 12 bases left between them. The DNA of the CDR3 is TGTGCCAGCAGTGAAGCGCGGGGGGCGCCTGGCTACACCTTC. Translation: CASSEARGAPGYTF.

The chain employs TRBV2 and TRBJ2-5; the match to TRBD2 covers 8 bases. The length of the CDR3 is 14 residues. V was pared by 8 bases and J by 4 bases, with 9 bases of the junction left unmatched. Germline V gene data show CDR1 as SNHLY and CDR2 as FYNNEI. CDR3 DNA: TGTGCCAGCGGGTTAGCGGGGTCGAGAGAGACCCAGTACTTC. Encoded protein: CASGLAGSRETQYF. Drawing the rest from reference TRBV2 and TRBJ2-5, the complete variable domain is EPEVTQTPSHQVTQMGQEVILRCVPISNHLYFYWYRQILGQKVEFLVSFYNNEISEKSEIFDDQFSVERPDGSNFTLKIRSTKLEDSAMYFCASGLAGSRETQYFGPGTRLLVL.

V gene TRBV9 combines with J gene TRBJ1-2; D is perhaps TRBD1 (5 bases). Germline CDR1 and CDR2: SGDLS and YYNGEE. CDR3 length: 14 amino acids. V gave up 3 bases and J gave up 4 bases, with 13 bases separating them. The CDR3 coding sequence is TGTGCCAGCAGCGGAAAAGCAGGGCCCTATGGCTACACCTTC. As protein: CASSGKAGPYGYTF. Drawing the rest from reference TRBV9 and TRBJ1-2, the complete variable domain is DSGVTQTPKHLITATGQRVTLRCSPRSGDLSVYWYQQSLDQGLQFLIQYYNGEERAKGNILERFSAQQFPDLHSELNLSSLELGDSALYFCASSGKAGPYGYTFGSGTRLTVV.

This chain joins TRBV28 and TRBJ2-3; 7 bases match TRBD1. V lost 6 bases and J lost 5; bases outside the gene matches: 11. Germline CDR1 and CDR2: MDHEN and SYDVKM. This CDR3 is built from 15 residues. In DNA, the CDR3 is TGTGCCAGCAGCCCTTCGGGGACAGTTCTAGATACGCAGTATTTT. Translation: CASSPSGTVLDTQYF.

The chain links TRBV11-2 to TRBJ2-5, with 10 bases identical to TRBD2. Losses at the gene ends were 1 base for V and 4 bases for J; bases not matched to a gene: 6. Germline V gives CDR1 SGHAT, CDR2 FQNNGV. This CDR3 is 16 amino acids long. CDR3 sequence reads: CASSLAVSGGAETQYF. CDR3 coding DNA: TGTGCCAGCAGCTTAGCGGTCAGCGGGGGGGCAGAGACCCAGTACTTC.

Here the CDR3 DNA reads TGTGCCAGCAGCCCAGCCGGGCGGGGGAACACCGGGGAGCTGTTTTTT. Amino acids: CASSPAGRGNTGELFF. The chain combines TRBV7-9 with TRBJ2-2, with D possibly TRBD2 on 6 matching bases. Germline V gene data show CDR1 as SEHNR and CDR2 as FQNEAQ (reference sequence). This CDR3 region has 16 residues. The V gene lost 5 bases and the J gene lost 1 base, with 14 bases spanning the gap.

This chain uses TRBV7-9 with TRBJ2-7, with 9 bases lining up with TRBD2. This CDR3 is 15 amino acids long. J lost 4 bases, V lost 0 bases, and 4 bases had no gene match. Per germline, CDR1 SEHNR and CDR2 FQNEAQ (reference sequence). CDR3 sequence (DNA): TGTGCCAGCAGCTTAGCAAGCGGGGGGCCTTACGAGCAGTACTTC. Translation: CASSLASGGPYEQYF. The full variable domain, completed using reference TRBV7-9 and TRBJ2-7, is DTGVSQNPRHKITKRGQNVTFRCDPISEHNRLYWYRQTLGQGPEFLTYFQNEAQLEKSRLLSDRFSAERPKGSFSTLEIQRTEQGDSAMYLCASSLASGGPYEQYFGPGTRLTVT.

This clone has just one count. The chain links TRBV19 to TRBJ2-1; 11 nucleotides match TRBD2. The CDR3 totals 15 residues. The V and J ends lost 9 bases and 8 bases, in that order; junction bases with no gene match: 12. Per the germline V gene, CDR1 is LNHDA and CDR2 is SQIVND (reference sequence). The CDR3: CASKEAGTSGDEQFF. The CDR3 DNA sequence: TGTGCCAGCAAGGAAGCCGGGACTAGCGGCGATGAGCAGTTCTTC.

The DNA for the CDR3 is TGCAGCGTCTCAAGTGGGGGGGCCGCGAACACCGGGGAGCTGTTTTTT. It specifies CSVSSGGAANTGELFF. The rearrangement uses TRBV29-1 and TRBJ2-2; D is possibly TRBD2 (7 bases). CDR1 SQVTM and CDR2 ANQGSEA come from the germline V gene. V lost 6 bases and J 0 bases, leaving 17 bases between the germline ends. The CDR3 totals 16 residues.